Included here is one T cell receptor beta chain sequence, with context. As yet, its antigen is unknown. In this CDR3 the conserved last residue, phenylalanine or tryptophan, is missing, so a read error is likely. These data come from a study of tumor-infiltrating lymphocytes in primary liver carcinoma. Study-level information: Spanning 4.2 to 10 cm, the tumors were T1-T3 N0M0. Study observations and caveats: Among the pair types, tumor region pairs showed more overlap than tumor-adjacent and tumor-blood pairs. Only about 7.5-25% of top clones spanned all five tumor regions.

From about 490 ng of total RNA, TCR beta-specific cDNA was reverse-transcribed using a constant-region primer. A slightly modified ARM-PCR protocol with three nested multiplex PCR rounds produced these TCR beta libraries. TRBV1-TRBV30 forward primers paired with a C-beta reverse primer were used in the first two PCR rounds, which ran roughly 10 cycles each. TCRdb called the multiplex PCR reads again in MiXCR, with one record for every CDR3 protein. The data hold 50,000 to 70,000 distinct CDR3 sequences, with about two thirds observed a single time. Co-extraction of both nucleic acids (RNA and DNA) used roughly 19-33 mg of unsorted bulk tissue. Chronic HBV infection, untreated so far, was present in the patients. This CDR3 has 18 residues. With V trimmed by 4 bases and J by 0 bases, 10 bases remained unmatched. The germline CDR1 and CDR2 sequences are PRHDT and FYEKMQ (reference sequence).

This sequence originates from a man in his forties with primary liver carcinoma and hepatitis B virus infection. The sample comprised liver tumor tissue from sampling region 2. Noted subset: tumor region T2, inferior pole. The chain couples TRBV13 to TRBJ2-1, with 9 bases identical to TRBD2. CDR3 protein: CASSSQTSGGISYNEQFS. CDR3 DNA sequence: TGTGCCAGCAGCTCCCAGACTAGCGGAGGGATCTCCTACAATGAGCAGTTCTCC.